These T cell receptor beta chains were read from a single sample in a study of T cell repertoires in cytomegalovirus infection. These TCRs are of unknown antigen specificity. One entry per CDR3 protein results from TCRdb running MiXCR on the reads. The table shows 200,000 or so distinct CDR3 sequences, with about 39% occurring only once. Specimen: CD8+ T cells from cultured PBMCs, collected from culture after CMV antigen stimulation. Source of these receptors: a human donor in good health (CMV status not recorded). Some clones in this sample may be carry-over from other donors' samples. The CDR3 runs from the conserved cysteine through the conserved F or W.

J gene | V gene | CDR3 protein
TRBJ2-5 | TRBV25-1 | CASSDLTGGRVTQYF
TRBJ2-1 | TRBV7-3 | CASSVNNEQFF
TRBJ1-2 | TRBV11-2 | CASSLVGGVASGYTF
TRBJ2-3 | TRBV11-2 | CASSLDFAGGATDTQYF
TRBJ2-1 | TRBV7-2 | CASSLSSRASYNEQFF
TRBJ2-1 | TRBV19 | CASSMSRAERTGGQFF
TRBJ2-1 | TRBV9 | CASSPDQTSYNEQFF
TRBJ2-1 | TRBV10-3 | CAISDGANEQFF
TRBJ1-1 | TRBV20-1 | CSVRAGFRNTEAFF
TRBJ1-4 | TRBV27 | CASSTTLTGREKLFF
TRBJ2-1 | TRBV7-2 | CASSRLAGARSYNEQFF
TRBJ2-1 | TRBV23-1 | CASSQSGKRGSDNEQFF
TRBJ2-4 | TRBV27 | CASSLGTVSVQYF
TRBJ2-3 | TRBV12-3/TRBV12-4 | CASSMVAGDTQYF
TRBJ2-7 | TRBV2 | CASSGDRGNEQYF
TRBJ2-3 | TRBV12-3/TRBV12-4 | CASSFPVADTQYF
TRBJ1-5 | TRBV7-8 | CASRFIRDQNSNQPQHF
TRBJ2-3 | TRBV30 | CAWRDLTRTSVKTDTKYF
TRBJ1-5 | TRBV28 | CASNQGSNQPQHF
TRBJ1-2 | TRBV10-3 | CAISDPGPTPRYGYTF
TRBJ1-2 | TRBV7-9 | CASSLSETGLIYGYTF
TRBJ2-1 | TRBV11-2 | CASSLDAAGEDNEQFF
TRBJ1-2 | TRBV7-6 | CASSLGDRGNYGYTF
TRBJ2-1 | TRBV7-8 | CASSLALEYYNEQFF
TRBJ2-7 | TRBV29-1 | CSVGTGDGYEQYF
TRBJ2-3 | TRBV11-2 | CASRLPPGGGPTGGDTQYF
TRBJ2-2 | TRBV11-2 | CASSLAGQGTGELFF
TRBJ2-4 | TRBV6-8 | CASRSTSGRAAAKNIQYF
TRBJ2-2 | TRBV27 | CASSLGKASGKAGELFF
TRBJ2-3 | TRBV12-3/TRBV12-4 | CASSLPAGGPGDTQYF
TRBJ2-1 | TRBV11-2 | CASSLMTTGGRNEQFF
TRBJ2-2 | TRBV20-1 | CSARDPGRNTGELFF
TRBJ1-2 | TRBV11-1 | CASSSNSVRYGYTF
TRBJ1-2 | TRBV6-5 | CASTGGTGKANYGYTF
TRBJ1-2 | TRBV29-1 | CSVEEEAGTDDYGYTF
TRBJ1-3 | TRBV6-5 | CASSPRSPLSGNTIYF
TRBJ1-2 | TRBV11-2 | CASSRGRVYGYTF
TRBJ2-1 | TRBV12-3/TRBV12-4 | CASSFLLYEQFF
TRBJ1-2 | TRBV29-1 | CSVETGLVGGYTF
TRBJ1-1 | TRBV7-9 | CASSAQGQEAFF
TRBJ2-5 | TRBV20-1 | CSARRGGLIQETQYF
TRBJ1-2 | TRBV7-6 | CASSYGDSYGYTF
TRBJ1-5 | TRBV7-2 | CASSLSDSYSNQPQHF
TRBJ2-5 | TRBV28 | CASSRHRLGQEGSEETQYF
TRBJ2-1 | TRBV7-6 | CASSLGLIAEKFF
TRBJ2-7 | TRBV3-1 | CASSRPRLAGAYEQYF
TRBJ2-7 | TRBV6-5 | CASSYSRGYEQYF
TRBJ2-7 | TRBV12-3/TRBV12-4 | CASSFGRTYEQYF
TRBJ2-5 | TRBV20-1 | CSARDRETQYF
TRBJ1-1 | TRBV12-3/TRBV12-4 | CASSFEGSTEAFF
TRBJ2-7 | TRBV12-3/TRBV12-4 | CASTLGLDEQYF
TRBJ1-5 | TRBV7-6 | CASSSAQGIDQPQHF
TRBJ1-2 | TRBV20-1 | CSARVDYGYTF